These 14 T cell receptor beta chains were sequenced from one sample in a study of T cells after posttransplantation cyclophosphamide. Busulfan-fludarabine conditioning, marrow transplant, and cyclophosphamide on days +3 and +4 were administered. Libraries were prepared by immunoSEQ multiplex PCR; TCRdb keeps only in-frame clonotypes and omits some of them. The sample holds about 4,600 clones, approximately 86% seen once. The specimen was PBMCs, collected 86 days after allogeneic stem cell transplant with posttransplant cyclophosphamide. These receptors all come from a male patient between 50 and 60 years old who received an allogeneic stem cell transplant from an unrelated donor, was CMV-positive, and had acute GVHD only. Some T cells may have come from the graft donor.

This clone was recorded a few times. The chain joins TRBV7-9 to TRBJ2-1, with 7 bases identical to TRBD2. With V trimmed by 1 base and J by 4 bases, 13 bases remained unmatched. The CDR3 totals 18 residues. Germline V gene data show CDR1 as SEHNR and CDR2 as FQNEAQ (reference sequence). The CDR3 nucleotides are TGTGCCAGCAGCTTAGTTATAGAGGCTAGCGGACTGTACAATGAGCAGTTCTTC. It yields the protein CASSLVIEASGLYNEQFF.

The CDR3 DNA sequence: TGTGCCAGCACGCCAGCAGACGATTTAGCCAAAAACATTCAGTTCTTC. Amino acid sequence: CASTPADDLAKNIQFF. The chain recombines TRBV11-2 with TRBJ2-1; D remains unclear. Germline-derived CDR1 and CDR2 are SGHAT and FQNNGV. The CDR3 sequence is 16 residues long. Trimming cost V 7 bases and J 13 bases, with 29 bases left between them.

This chain connects TRBV6-6 to TRBJ1-2; 7 bases agree with TRBD1. This CDR3 has 13 residues. Germline CDR1 is MNHNY and CDR2 is SVGAGI (reference sequence). V lost 2 bases to trimming and J lost 4 bases; unmatched junction nucleotides: 1. The CDR3 nucleotides are TGTGCCAGCAGTTACGGGGACAGCTATGGCTACACCTTC. As protein: CASSYGDSYGYTF.

V gene TRBV7-8 combines with J gene TRBJ2-1, with TRBD2 identical over 12 bases. V was clipped by 9 bases and J by 4 bases; unmatched bases: 1. Germline assignment: CDR1 SGHVS and CDR2 FQNEAQ. This CDR3 contains 13 residues. In DNA form, the CDR3 reads TGTGCCAGTGGACTAGCGGGATACAATGAGCAGTTCTTC. Its translation: CASGLAGYNEQFF.

The genes are TRBV28 and TRBJ2-7; 8 bases are a match to TRBD2. The CDR3 contains 14 residues. Germline assignment: CDR1 MDHEN and CDR2 SYDVKM. J was trimmed by 4 bases and V by 5 bases; bases with no gene match: 7. CDR3 sequence: CASSTHGGRYEQYF. In DNA form, the CDR3 reads TGTGCCAGCAGTACTCATGGCGGGAGGTACGAGCAGTACTTC.

This clone was counted only a few times. This CDR3 reads CASSPMVGKYYNEQFF. CDR3 sequence (DNA): TGTGCCAGCAGCCCTATGGTCGGGAAGTACTACAATGAGCAGTTCTTC. The chain recombines TRBV7-3 with TRBJ2-1, with D possibly TRBD2 on 5 matching bases. This CDR3 has 16 residues. V was clipped by 5 bases and J by 3 bases, with 17 bases between them. From germline, CDR1 is SGHTA and CDR2 FQGTGA.

The V gene is TRBV5-1, the J gene TRBJ2-6; 12 bases are shared with TRBD1. The CDR3 totals 17 residues. V shed 4 bases and J 4 bases; nucleotides not matched to a gene: 6. The V gene's germline CDR1 is SGHRS and CDR2 YFSETQ. The CDR3 sequence is CASSLGTGGSGANVLTF. The DNA of the CDR3 is TGCGCCAGCAGCCTCGGGACAGGGGGCTCGGGGGCCAACGTCCTGACTTTC.

This chain joins TRBV9 and TRBJ2-3, with 7 nucleotides matching TRBD1. From germline, CDR1 is SGDLS and CDR2 YYNGEE. There are 15 residues in the CDR3. The V gene end was trimmed by 0 bases and the J gene end by 3 bases; junction bases not matched to a gene: 4. The CDR3 nucleotides are TGTGCCAGCAGCGTAGGGGGCAGGGGGACAGATACGCAGTATTTT. It yields the protein CASSVGGRGTDTQYF. Full variable domain (remainder filled in from reference TRBV9 and TRBJ2-3): DSGVTQTPKHLITATGQRVTLRCSPRSGDLSVYWYQQSLDQGLQFLIQYYNGEERAKGNILERFSAQQFPDLHSELNLSSLELGDSALYFCASSVGGRGTDTQYFGPGTRLTVL.

The gene calls are TRBV9 and TRBJ2-3, with D maybe TRBD2 (6 bases). This CDR3 spans 16 amino acids. From germline, CDR1 is SGDLS and CDR2 YYNGEE. Trimming cost V 3 bases and J 1 base, with 15 bases left between them. The CDR3 DNA reads as TGTGCCAGCAGCGGGAGAGGGGACTCGCGCACAGATACGCAGTATTTT. Encoded protein: CASSGRGDSRTDTQYF.

The V call is TRBV28, the J call TRBJ1-2, with D perhaps matching TRBD1 (5 bases). The germline V and J ends were trimmed by 7 bases and 2 bases, with 11 bases remaining between them. The CDR3 has 13 residues. Germline V gene lookup returns CDR1 MDHEN and CDR2 SYDVKM. DNA for the CDR3: TGTGCCAGCATAGGGGTGGGGAACTATGGCTACACCTTC. Translation: CASIGVGNYGYTF.

The chain recombines TRBV6-1 with TRBJ2-7; 7 bases are a match to TRBD1. With 4 bases clipped from V and 2 bases from J, the junction kept 8 bases outside the gene matches. The CDR3 is made up of 15 amino acids. Germline V lookup: CDR1 MNHNS, CDR2 SASEGT. The CDR3 DNA reads TGTGCCAGCAGTGGGAAACAGGGGTTTACCTACGAGCAGTACTTC. As protein: CASSGKQGFTYEQYF.

This clone was seen only once. The chain combines TRBV18 with TRBJ2-1, with D hard to call. The CDR3 consists of 13 residues. V was pared by 3 bases and J by 6 bases, with 9 bases between. The germline V gene encodes CDR1 KGHSH and CDR2 LQKENI. This CDR3 reads CASSPATGNEQFF. DNA of the CDR3: TGTGCCAGCTCACCGGCTACGGGCAATGAGCAGTTCTTC.

This chain uses TRBV30 with TRBJ2-7; 11 nucleotides line up with TRBD1. The germline V gene has CDR1 GTSNPN and CDR2 SVGIG (reference sequence). The CDR3 length is 13 residues. With 2 bases clipped from V and 4 bases from J, the junction kept 1 base outside the gene matches. The CDR3 DNA reads TGTGCCTGGAGTAGGGACAGGGGGTACGAGCAGTACTTC. This sequence encodes CAWSRDRGYEQYF.

The chain is built from TRBV7-3 and TRBJ2-7; 7 bases map to TRBD2. The CDR3 extends over 14 amino acids. The germline gives CDR1 SGHTA, CDR2 FQGTGA. V shed 5 bases and J 3 bases; nucleotides not matched to a gene: 7. The chain's CDR3 is CASSPASGVYEQYF. CDR3 in DNA: TGTGCCAGCAGCCCCGCTAGCGGAGTCTACGAGCAGTACTTC.